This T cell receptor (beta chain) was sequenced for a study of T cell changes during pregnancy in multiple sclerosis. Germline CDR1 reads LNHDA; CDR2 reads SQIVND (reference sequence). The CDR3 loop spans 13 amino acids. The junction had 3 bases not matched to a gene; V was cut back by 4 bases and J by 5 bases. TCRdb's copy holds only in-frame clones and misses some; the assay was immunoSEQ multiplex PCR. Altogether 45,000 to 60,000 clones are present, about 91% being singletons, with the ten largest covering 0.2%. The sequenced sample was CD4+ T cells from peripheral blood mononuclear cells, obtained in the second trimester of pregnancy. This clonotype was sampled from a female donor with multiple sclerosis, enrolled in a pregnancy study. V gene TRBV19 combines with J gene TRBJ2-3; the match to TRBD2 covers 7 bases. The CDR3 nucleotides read TGTGCCAGTAGTACGGGGAGGGTAGATACGCAGTATTTT. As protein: CASSTGRVDTQYF.